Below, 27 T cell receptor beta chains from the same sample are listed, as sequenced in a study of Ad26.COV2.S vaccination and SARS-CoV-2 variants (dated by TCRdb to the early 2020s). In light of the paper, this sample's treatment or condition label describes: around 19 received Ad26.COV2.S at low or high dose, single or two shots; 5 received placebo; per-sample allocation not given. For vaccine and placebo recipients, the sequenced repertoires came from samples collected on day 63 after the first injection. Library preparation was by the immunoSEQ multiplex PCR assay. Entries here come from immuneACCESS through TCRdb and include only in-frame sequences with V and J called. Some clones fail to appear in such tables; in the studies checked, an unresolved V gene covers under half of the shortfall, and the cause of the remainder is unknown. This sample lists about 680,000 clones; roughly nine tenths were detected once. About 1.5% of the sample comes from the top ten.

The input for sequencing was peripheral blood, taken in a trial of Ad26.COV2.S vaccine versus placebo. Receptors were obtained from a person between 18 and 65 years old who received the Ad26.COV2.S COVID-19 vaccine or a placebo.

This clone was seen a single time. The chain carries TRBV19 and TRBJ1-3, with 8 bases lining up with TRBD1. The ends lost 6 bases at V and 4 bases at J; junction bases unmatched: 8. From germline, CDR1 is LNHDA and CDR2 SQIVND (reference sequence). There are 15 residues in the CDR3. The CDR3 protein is CASRDRVLQGNTIYF. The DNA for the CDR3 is TGTGCCAGTAGGGACAGGGTTCTGCAAGGAAACACCATATATTTT.

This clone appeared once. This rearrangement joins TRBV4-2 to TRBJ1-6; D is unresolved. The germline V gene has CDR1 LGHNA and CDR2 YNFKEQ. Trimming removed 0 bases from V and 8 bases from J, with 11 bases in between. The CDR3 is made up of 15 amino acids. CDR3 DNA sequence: TGTGCCAGCAGCCAAGAAGAACAGTCTTATTCACCCCTCCACTTT. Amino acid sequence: CASSQEEQSYSPLHF.

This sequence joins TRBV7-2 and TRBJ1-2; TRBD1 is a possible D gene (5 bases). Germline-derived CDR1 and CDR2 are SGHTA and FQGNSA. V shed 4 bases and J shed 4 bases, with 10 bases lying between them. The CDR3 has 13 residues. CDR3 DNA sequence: TGTGCCAGCAGCTCTCGGGGCCTCTATGGCTACACCTTC. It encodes CASSSRGLYGYTF.

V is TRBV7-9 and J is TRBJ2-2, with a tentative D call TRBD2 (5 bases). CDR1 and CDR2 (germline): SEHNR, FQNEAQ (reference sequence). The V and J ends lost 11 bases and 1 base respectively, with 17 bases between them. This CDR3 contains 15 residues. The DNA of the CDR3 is TGTGCCGTAGTTTCCGGGGTCAGGAACACCGGGGAGCTGTTTTTT. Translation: CAVVSGVRNTGELFF.

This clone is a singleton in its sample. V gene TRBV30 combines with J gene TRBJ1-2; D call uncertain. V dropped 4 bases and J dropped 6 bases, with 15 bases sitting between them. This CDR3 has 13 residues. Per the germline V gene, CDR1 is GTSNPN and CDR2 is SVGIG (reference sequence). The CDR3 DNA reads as TGTGCCTGGACCCATTTAGGGAGAAATGGCTACACCTTC. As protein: CAWTHLGRNGYTF.

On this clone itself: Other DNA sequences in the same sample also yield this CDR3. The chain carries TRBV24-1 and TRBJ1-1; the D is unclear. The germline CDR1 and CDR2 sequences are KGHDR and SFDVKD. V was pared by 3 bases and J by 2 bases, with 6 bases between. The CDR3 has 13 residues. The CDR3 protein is CATSDERNTEAFF. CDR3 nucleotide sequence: TGTGCCACCAGTGATGAACGAAACACTGAAGCTTTCTTT.

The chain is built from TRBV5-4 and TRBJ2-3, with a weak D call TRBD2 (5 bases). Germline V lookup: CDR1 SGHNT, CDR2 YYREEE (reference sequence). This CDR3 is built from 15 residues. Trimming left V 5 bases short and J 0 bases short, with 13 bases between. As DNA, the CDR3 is TGTGCCAGCAGATGGCTAGCTGGAAGCACAGATACGCAGTATTTT. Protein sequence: CASRWLAGSTDTQYF.

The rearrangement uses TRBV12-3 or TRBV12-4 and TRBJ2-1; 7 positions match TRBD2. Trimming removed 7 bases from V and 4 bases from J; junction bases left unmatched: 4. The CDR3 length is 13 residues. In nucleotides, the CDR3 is TGTGCCAGCAACCTAGCGGAGTACAATGAGCAGTTCTTC. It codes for CASNLAEYNEQFF.

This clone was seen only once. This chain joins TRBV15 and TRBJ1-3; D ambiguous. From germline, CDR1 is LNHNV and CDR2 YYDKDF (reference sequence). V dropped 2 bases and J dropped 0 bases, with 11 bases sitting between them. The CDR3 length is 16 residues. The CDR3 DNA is TGTGCCACCAGCAGAACCGGCCCAAGCTCTGGAAACACCATATATTTT. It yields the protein CATSRTGPSSGNTIYF.

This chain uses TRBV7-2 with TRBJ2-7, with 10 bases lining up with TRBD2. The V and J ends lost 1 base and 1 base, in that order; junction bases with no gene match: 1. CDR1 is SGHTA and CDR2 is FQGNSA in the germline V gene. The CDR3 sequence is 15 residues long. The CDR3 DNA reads TGTGCCAGCAGCTTAGTACTAGCGGGGTCCTACGAGCAGTACTTC. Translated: CASSLVLAGSYEQYF.

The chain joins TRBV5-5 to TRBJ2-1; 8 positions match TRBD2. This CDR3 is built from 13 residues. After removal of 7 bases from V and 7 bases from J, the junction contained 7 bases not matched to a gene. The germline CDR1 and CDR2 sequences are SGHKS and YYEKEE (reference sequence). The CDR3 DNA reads TGTGCCAGCGGCGGGCGACTAGCGAATGAGCAGTTCTTC. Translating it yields CASGGRLANEQFF.

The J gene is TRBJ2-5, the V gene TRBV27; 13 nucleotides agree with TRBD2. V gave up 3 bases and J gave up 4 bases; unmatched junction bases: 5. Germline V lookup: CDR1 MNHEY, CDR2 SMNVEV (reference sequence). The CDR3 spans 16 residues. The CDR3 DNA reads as TGTGCCAGCAGTTTCCGGACTAGCGGGAGCCCAGAGACCCAGTACTTC. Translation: CASSFRTSGSPETQYF.

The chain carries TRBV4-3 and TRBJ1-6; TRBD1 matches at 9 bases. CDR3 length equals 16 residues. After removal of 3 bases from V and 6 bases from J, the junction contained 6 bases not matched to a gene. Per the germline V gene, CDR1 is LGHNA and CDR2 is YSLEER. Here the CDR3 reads CASSQPPGQGNSPLHF. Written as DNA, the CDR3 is TGCGCCAGCAGCCAGCCCCCGGGACAGGGTAATTCACCCCTCCACTTT.

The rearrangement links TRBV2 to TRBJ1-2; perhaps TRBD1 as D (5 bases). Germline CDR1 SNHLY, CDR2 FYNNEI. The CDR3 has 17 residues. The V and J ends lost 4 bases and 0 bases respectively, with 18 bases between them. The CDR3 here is CASSGEGFGWTNYGYTF. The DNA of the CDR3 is TGTGCCAGCAGTGGTGAGGGGTTCGGGTGGACTAACTATGGCTACACCTTC.

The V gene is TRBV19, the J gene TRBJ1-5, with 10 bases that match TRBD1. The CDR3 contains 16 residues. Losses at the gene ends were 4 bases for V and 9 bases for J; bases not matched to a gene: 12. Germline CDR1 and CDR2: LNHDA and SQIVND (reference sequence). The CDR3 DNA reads TGTGCCAGTAGTAGGCCGGACAGGGGGGTCGATGGGCCCCAGCATTTT. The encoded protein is CASSRPDRGVDGPQHF.

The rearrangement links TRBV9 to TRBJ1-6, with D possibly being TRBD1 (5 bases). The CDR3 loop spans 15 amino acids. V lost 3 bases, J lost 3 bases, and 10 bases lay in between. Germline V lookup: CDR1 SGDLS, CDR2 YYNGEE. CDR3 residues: CASSARDLYNSPLHF. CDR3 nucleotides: TGTGCCAGCAGCGCCCGGGACCTCTATAATTCACCCCTCCACTTT. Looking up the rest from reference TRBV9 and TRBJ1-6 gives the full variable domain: DSGVTQTPKHLITATGQRVTLRCSPRSGDLSVYWYQQSLDQGLQFLIQYYNGEERAKGNILERFSAQQFPDLHSELNLSSLELGDSALYFCASSARDLYNSPLHFGNGTRLTVT.

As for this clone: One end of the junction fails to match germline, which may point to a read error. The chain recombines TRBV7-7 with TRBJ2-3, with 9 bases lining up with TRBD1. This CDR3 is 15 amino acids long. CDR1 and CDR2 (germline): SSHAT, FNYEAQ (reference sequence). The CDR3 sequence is CASSATGGGTDTQYF. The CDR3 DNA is TGTGCTAGCAGCGCCACAGGGGGCGGCACAGATACGCAGTATTTT. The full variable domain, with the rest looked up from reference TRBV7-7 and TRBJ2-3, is GAGVSQSPRYKVTKRGQDVTLRCDPISSHATLYWYQQALGQGPEFLTYFNYEAQPDKSGLPSDRFSAERPEGSISTLTIQRTEQRDSAMYRCASSATGGGTDTQYFGPGTRLTVL.

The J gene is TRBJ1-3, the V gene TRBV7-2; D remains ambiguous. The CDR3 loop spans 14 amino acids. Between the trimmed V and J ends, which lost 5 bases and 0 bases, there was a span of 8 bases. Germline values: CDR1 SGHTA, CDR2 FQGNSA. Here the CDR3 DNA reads TGTGCCAGCAGCAGGGAGAACTCTGGAAACACCATATATTTT. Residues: CASSRENSGNTIYF.

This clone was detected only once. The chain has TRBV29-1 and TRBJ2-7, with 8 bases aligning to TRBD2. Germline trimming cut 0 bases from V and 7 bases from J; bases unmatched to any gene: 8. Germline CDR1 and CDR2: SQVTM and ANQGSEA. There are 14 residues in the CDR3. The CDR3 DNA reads TGCAGCGTTGAAGATCGGACCGGGGGGGCGGAGCAGTACTTC. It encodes CSVEDRTGGAEQYF.

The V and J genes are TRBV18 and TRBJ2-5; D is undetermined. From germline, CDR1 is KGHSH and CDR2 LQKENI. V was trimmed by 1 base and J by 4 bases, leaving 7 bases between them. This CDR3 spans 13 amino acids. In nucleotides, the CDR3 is TGTGCCAGCTCACCACGGGAAGGAGAGACCCAGTACTTC. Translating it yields CASSPREGETQYF.

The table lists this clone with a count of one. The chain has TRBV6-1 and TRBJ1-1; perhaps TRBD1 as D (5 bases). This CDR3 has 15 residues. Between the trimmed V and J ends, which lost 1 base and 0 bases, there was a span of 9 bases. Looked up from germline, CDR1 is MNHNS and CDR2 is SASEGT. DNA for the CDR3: TGTGCCAGCAGTGAAGGGGCAGGGTTGAACACTGAAGCTTTCTTT. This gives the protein CASSEGAGLNTEAFF.

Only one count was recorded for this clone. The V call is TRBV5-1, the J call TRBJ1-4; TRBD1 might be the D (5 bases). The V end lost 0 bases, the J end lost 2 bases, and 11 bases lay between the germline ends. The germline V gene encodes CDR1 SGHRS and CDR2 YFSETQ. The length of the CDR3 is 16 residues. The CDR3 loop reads CASSLVGGSTNEKLFF. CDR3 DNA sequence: TGCGCCAGCAGCTTGGTCGGGGGATCCACTAATGAAAAACTGTTTTTT.

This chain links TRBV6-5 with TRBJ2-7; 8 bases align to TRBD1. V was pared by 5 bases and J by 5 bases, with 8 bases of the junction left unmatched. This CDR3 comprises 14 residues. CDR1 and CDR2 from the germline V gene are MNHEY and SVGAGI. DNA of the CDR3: TGTGCCAGCAGTAGAAGACAGGGGCTTCACGAGCAGTACTTC. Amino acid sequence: CASSRRQGLHEQYF.

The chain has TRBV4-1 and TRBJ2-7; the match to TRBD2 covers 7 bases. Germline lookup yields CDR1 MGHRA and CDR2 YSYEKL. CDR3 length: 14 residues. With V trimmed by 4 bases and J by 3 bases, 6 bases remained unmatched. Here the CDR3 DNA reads TGCGCCAGCAGCCTCGGGGGGACGGGCTACGAGCAGTACTTC. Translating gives CASSLGGTGYEQYF.

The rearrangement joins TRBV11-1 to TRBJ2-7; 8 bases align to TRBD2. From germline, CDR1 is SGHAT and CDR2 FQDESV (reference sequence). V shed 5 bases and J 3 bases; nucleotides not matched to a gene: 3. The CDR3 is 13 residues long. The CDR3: CASSVSGSYEQYF. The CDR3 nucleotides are TGTGCCAGCAGCGTAAGCGGGAGCTACGAGCAGTACTTC.

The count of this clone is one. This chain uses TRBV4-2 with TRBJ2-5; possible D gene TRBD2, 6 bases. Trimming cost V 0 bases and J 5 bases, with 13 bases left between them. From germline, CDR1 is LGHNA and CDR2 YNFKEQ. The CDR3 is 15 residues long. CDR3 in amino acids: CASSQEGTGWETQYF. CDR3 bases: TGTGCCAGCAGCCAAGAAGGGACTGGCTGGGAGACCCAGTACTTC.

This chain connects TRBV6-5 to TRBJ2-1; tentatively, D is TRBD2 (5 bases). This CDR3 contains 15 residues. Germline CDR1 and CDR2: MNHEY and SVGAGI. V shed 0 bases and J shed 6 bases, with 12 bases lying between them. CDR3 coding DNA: TGTGCCAGCAGTTACTCGGCCCCACTAGTCAATGAGCAGTTCTTC. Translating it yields CASSYSAPLVNEQFF.